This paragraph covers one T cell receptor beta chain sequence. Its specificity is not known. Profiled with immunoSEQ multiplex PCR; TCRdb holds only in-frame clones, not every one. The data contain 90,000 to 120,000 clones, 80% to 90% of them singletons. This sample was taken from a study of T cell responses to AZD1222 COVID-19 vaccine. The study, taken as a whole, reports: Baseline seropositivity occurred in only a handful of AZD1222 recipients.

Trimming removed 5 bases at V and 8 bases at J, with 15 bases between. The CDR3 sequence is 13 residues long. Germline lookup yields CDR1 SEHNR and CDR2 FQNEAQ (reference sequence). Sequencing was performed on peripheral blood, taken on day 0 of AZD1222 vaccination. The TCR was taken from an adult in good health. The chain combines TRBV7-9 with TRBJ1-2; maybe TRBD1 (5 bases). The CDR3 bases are TGTGCCAGCAGCCTACTTGGGGCGGGCGGCTACACCTTC. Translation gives CASSLLGAGGYTF.